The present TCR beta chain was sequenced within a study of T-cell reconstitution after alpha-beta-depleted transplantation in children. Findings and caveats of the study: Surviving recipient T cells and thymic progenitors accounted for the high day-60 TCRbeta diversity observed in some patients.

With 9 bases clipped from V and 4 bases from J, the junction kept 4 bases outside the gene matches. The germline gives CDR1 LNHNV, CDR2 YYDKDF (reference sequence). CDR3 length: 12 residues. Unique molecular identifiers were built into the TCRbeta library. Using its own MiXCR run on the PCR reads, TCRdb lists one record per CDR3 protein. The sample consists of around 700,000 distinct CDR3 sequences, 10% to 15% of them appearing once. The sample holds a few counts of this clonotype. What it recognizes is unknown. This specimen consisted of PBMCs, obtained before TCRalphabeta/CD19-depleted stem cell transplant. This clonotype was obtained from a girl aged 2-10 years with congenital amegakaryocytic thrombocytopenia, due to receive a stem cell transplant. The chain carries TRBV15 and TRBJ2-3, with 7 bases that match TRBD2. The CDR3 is CATAGAPDTQYF. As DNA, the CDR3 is TGTGCCACGGCGGGAGCCCCAGATACGCAGTATTTT.